The rows below give T cell receptor beta chains drawn from one sample of a study of OX40 agonist ivuxolimab in advanced cancers. Generated by immunoSEQ multiplex PCR, the TCRdb table keeps only in-frame clones and is missing some. The data contain 90,000 or so clones, less than 95% of them seen just once; the ten biggest clones take up roughly 8.4%. Sequences were derived from CD4+ or CD8+ T cells sorted from blood, sampled in a trial of the OX40 agonist ivuxolimab. Receptor source: an adult with an advanced solid tumor such as melanoma, head and neck, liver or kidney cancer. Each CDR3 is given with its conserved first and last residue. The D gene is left open where the match is weak. Part of the rows lack a size; the others show once, few, many or a class for expanded clones.

abundance	d_gene	v_gene	j_gene	CDR3aa	CDR3nt
NA	NA	TRBV5-4	TRBJ2-1	CASSPTGTSSYNEQFF	TGTGCCAGCAGCCCGACGGGGACGAGCTCCTACAATGAGCAGTTCTTC
NA	TRBD2	TRBV4-2	TRBJ2-1	CASSLPSWGGYNEQFF	TGTGCCAGCAGCCTACCCAGTTGGGGGGGATACAATGAGCAGTTCTTC
once	NA	TRBV9	TRBJ2-2	CAIPRVGSTGELFF	TGTGCCATCCCCAGGGTAGGGAGCACCGGGGAGCTGTTTTTT
NA	TRBD2	TRBV19	TRBJ2-7	CASSVAGGHEQYF	TGTGCCAGTAGTGTGGCGGGGGGCCACGAGCAGTACTTC
NA	NA	TRBV19	TRBJ2-1	CASSFGNEQFF	TGTGCCAGTAGTTTTGGGAATGAGCAGTTCTTC
NA	NA	TRBV27	TRBJ2-3	CASSLSRNTDTQYF	TGTGCCAGCAGTTTATCGAGAAACACAGATACGCAGTATTTT
NA	NA	TRBV4-1	TRBJ1-3	CASTPITGTGNTIYF	TGCGCCAGCACACCAATAACAGGGACTGGAAACACCATATATTTT
once	NA	TRBV12-5	TRBJ1-1	CASVGEPEAFF	TGTGCTAGTGTTGGGGAGCCTGAAGCTTTCTTT
NA	NA	TRBV4-2	TRBJ2-1	CASSQGVSFEQFF	TGTGCCAGCAGCCAAGGGGTGTCTTTTGAGCAGTTCTTC
NA	NA	TRBV10-1	TRBJ1-6	CASSESGKGKSSYNSPLHF	TGCGCCAGCAGTGAGTCAGGTAAAGGGAAGAGCTCCTATAATTCACCCCTCCACTTT
NA	NA	TRBV9	TRBJ1-5	CASSVGGVGPQHF	TGTGCCAGCAGCGTAGGGGGGGTCGGGCCCCAGCATTTT
NA	NA	TRBV28	TRBJ1-5	CASSEGGWPQHF	TGTGCCAGCAGTGAGGGTGGATGGCCCCAGCATTTT
NA	NA	TRBV7-6	TRBJ2-3	CASSHLSRGGSDTQYF	TGTGCCAGCAGCCACCTCTCGAGGGGGGGCTCAGATACGCAGTATTTT
NA	NA	TRBV30	TRBJ1-5	CAWSVDAHQPQHF	TGTGCCTGGAGTGTAGACGCCCATCAGCCCCAGCATTTT
NA	NA	TRBV6-1	TRBJ2-1	CASSEAGQEPYNEQFF	TGTGCCAGCAGTGAAGCAGGCCAGGAGCCATACAATGAGCAGTTCTTC
NA	NA	TRBV6-1	TRBJ1-5	CASSEYGGNQPQHF	TGTGCCAGCAGTGAATATGGGGGAAATCAGCCCCAGCATTTT
NA	TRBD1	TRBV27	TRBJ1-1	CASTGGTGGTEAFF	TGTGCCAGCACCGGCGGGACAGGGGGGACTGAAGCTTTCTTT
NA	NA	TRBV14	TRBJ2-5	CASSSYQETQYF	TGTGCCAGCAGCAGTTACCAAGAGACCCAGTACTTC
NA	NA	TRBV28	TRBJ1-3	CASSLTANTIYF	TGTGCCAGCAGTCTGACGGCGAACACCATATATTTT
NA	NA	TRBV28	TRBJ2-2	CASTNIGDTGELFF	TGTGCCAGCACTAACATTGGGGACACCGGGGAGCTGTTTTTT
NA	NA	TRBV10-1	TRBJ1-1	CASREGTPMGRTEAFF	TGCGCCAGCAGGGAGGGGACCCCGATGGGACGCACTGAAGCTTTCTTT
NA	NA	TRBV4-3	TRBJ1-2	CASRGGWGSADGYTF	TGCGCCAGCAGGGGGGGGTGGGGATCTGCGGATGGCTACACCTTC